This entry describes one T cell receptor beta chain. As yet, its antigen is unknown. At the DNA level, this CDR3 is encoded by other sequences in the same sample as well. This sample is drawn from a study of beta chain features in type 1 diabetes. For the study at large: Cell yields, age and gender were similar between patients and healthy donors.

Between the trimmed V and J ends, which lost 5 bases and 8 bases, there was a span of 9 bases. Looked up from germline, CDR1 is MNHNY and CDR2 is SVGAGI (reference sequence). The CDR3 runs to 11 residues. Expressed TCRB transcripts got sequenced, as all isolated RNA was reverse transcribed. The repertoire was sequenced with immunoSEQ multiplex PCR; TCRdb's copy has only in-frame clones and lacks some. The table lists about 160,000 clones, around 8.4% of them singletons. Sorting with CD45RO/CCR7/CD25/CD127/CD95/CD27 yielded naive, central memory, regulatory and stem-like memory CD4+ cells. Whole-study results and caveats: The study found moderately but significantly shorter TCRB CDR3s in all four CD4+ subsets of Type 1 diabetes patients.

The sample consisted of central memory CD4+ T cells from blood. The sequence was collected from a young woman with type 1 diabetes. The gene calls are TRBV6-6 and TRBJ1-2; a possible D gene is TRBD1 (6 bases). CDR3 DNA: TGTGCCAGCAGTCCAGGGGCCGGCTACACCTTC. Amino acid sequence: CASSPGAGYTF.